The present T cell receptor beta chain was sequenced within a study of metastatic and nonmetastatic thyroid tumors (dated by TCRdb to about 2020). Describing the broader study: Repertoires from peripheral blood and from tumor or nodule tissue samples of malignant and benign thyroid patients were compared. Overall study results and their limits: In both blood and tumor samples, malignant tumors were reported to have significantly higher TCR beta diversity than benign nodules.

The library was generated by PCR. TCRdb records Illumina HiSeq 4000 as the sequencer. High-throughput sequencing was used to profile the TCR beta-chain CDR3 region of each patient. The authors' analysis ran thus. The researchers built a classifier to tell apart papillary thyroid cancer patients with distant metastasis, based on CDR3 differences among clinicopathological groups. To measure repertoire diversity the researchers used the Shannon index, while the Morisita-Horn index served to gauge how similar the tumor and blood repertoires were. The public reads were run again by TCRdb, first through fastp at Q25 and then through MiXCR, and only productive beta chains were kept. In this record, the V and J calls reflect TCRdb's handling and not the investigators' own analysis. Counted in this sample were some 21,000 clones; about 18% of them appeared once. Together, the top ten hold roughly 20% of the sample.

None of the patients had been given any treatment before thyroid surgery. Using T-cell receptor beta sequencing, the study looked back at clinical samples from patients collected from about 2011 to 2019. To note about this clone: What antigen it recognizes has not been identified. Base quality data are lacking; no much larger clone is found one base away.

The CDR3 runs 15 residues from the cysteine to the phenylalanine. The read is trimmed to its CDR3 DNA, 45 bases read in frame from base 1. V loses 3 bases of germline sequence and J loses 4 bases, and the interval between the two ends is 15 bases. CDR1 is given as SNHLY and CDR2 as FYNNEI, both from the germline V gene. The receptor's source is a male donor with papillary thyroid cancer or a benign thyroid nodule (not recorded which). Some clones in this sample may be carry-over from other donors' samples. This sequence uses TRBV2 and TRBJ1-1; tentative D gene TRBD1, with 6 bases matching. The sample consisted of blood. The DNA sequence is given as TGTGCCAGCAGTGAGTTGGGGGCGGTAGGCACTGAAGCTTTCTTT. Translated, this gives CASSELGAVGTEAFF.